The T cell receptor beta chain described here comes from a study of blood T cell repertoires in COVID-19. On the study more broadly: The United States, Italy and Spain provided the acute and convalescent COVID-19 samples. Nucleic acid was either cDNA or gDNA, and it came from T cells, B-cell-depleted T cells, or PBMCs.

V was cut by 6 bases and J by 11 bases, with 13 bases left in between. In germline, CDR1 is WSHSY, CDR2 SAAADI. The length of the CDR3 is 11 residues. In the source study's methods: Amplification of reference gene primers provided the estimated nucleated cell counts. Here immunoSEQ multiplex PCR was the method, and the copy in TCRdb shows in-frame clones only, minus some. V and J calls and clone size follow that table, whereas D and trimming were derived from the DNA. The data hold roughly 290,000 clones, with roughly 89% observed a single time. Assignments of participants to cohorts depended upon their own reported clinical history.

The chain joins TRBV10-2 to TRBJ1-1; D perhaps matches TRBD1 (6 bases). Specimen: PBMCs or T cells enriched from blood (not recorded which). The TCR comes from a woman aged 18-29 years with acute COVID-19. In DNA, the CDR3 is TGCGCCAGCAGAGGCAGGGGCGAGGCTTTCTTT. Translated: CASRGRGEAFF.